The T cell receptor (beta chain) under discussion was sequenced for a study of OX40 agonist ivuxolimab in advanced cancers. The overall study: Partial responses, seen in three patients, involved one hepatocellular carcinoma and two cutaneous melanomas.

V lost 7 bases, J lost 0 bases, and 13 bases lay in between. The CDR3 length is 14 residues. Germline lookup yields CDR1 SNHLY and CDR2 FYNNEI. The table came from immunoSEQ multiplex PCR; TCRdb's copy has only in-frame clones and leaves some out. The table includes fewer than 85,000 clones, 85% to 95% detected once. The sequence was collected from an adult with an advanced solid tumor such as melanoma, head and neck, liver or kidney cancer. The genes are TRBV2 and TRBJ2-7; D perhaps matches TRBD1 (6 bases). The sequences come from CD4+ or CD8+ T cells sorted from blood, collected in a trial of the OX40 agonist ivuxolimab. CDR3 loop: CASTSGHHSYEQYF. In DNA, the CDR3 is TGTGCCAGCACTTCGGGACACCACTCCTACGAGCAGTACTTC.